The 6 T cell receptor beta chains below come from one sample, sequenced in a study of T cell responses to AZD1222 COVID-19 vaccine. TCRdb's table, derived via immunoSEQ multiplex PCR, lists solely in-frame clones and lacks some. This sample has approximately 120,000 clones, with roughly 90% found just once. The specimen was peripheral blood, collected on day 0 of AZD1222 vaccination. Every receptor here comes from an adult in good health.

The chain couples TRBV20-1 to TRBJ1-6; no firm D call. The germline V gene encodes CDR1 DFQATT and CDR2 SNEGSKA (reference sequence). Between the trimmed V and J ends, which lost 3 bases and 8 bases, there was a span of 5 bases. The CDR3 has 11 residues. The CDR3 DNA sequence: TGCAGTGCTAGTACGGATTCACCCCTCCACTTT. Its translation: CSASTDSPLHF.

The chain combines TRBV7-8 with TRBJ2-7; no definite D call. The CDR3 loop spans 13 amino acids. V was clipped by 1 base and J by 3 bases, with 7 bases between them. Germline loops: CDR1 SGHVS, CDR2 FQNEAQ. CDR3 sequence (DNA): TGTGCCAGCAGCTTAGAAACGCACTACGAGCAGTACTTC. This codes for CASSLETHYEQYF.

The CDR3 protein is CASSRSGGMNSPLHF. The CDR3 DNA follows: TGTGCCAGCAGTCGGTCTGGGGGTATGAATTCACCCCTCCACTTT. The chain links TRBV6-5 to TRBJ1-6, with a possible D match to TRBD1 (5 bases). This CDR3 is 15 amino acids long. Trimming stripped 5 bases from V and 7 bases from J, with 15 bases between. Germline lookup yields CDR1 MNHEY and CDR2 SVGAGI.

This chain joins TRBV6-5 and TRBJ2-3, with 11 bases lining up with TRBD2. From germline, CDR1 is MNHEY and CDR2 SVGAGI. The CDR3 contains 14 residues. Losses at the gene ends were 6 bases for V and 7 bases for J; bases not matched to a gene: 6. The CDR3 region is CASSTSGSSNTQYF. CDR3 coding DNA: TGTGCCAGCAGCACTAGCGGGAGCTCTAATACGCAGTATTTT.

The V gene is TRBV5-1, the J gene TRBJ2-4; D is ambiguous. CDR1 and CDR2 (germline): SGHRS, YFSETQ. V lost 4 bases and J 5 bases, leaving 10 bases between the germline ends. The CDR3 length is 13 residues. Here the CDR3 DNA reads TGCGCCAGCAGCGCGGATCCCGAAAACATTCAGTACTTC. Translation gives CASSADPENIQYF.

The rearrangement uses TRBV19 and TRBJ1-6; no firm D call. Germline lookup yields CDR1 LNHDA and CDR2 SQIVND (reference sequence). The CDR3 spans 15 residues. V lost 4 bases and J 0 bases, leaving 7 bases between the germline ends. The CDR3, as DNA: TGTGCCAGTAGTAATAAGAGCTCCTATAATTCACCCCTCCACTTT. It is translated as CASSNKSSYNSPLHF.